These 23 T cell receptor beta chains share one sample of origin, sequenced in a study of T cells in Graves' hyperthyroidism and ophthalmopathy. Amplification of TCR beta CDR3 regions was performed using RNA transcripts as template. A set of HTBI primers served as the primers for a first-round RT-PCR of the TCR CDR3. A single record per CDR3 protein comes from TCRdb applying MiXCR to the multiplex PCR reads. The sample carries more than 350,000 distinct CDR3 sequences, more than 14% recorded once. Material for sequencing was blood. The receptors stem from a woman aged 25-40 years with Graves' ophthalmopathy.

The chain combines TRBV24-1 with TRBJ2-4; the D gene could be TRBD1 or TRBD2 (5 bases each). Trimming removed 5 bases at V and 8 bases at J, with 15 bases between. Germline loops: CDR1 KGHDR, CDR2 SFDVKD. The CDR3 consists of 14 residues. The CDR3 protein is CATSVGWGTDIQYF. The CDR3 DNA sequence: TGTGCCACCAGTGTAGGTTGGGGGACGGACATTCAGTACTTC.

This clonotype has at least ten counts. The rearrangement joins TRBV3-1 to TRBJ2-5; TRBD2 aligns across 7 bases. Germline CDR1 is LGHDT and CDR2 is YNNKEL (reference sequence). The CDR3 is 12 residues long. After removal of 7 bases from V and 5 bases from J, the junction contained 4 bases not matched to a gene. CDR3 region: CASTGRGETQYF. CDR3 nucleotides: TGTGCCAGCACGGGGAGGGGTGAGACCCAGTACTTC.

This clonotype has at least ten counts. The CDR3 sequence: CASRGTSGGFYEQYF. CDR3 nucleotides: TGTGCCAGCAGGGGGACTAGCGGGGGGTTCTACGAGCAGTACTTC. The chain carries TRBV2 and TRBJ2-7; TRBD2 aligns across 15 bases. Germline lookup yields CDR1 SNHLY and CDR2 FYNNEI. CDR3 size: 15 residues. The V and J ends lost 6 bases and 3 bases, in that order; junction bases with no gene match: 3.

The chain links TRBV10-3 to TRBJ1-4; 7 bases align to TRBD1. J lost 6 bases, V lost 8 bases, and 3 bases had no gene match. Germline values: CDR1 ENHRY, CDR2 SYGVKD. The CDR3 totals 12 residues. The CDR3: CAIGTEYEKLFF. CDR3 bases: TGTGCCATCGGGACAGAATATGAAAAACTGTTTTTT.

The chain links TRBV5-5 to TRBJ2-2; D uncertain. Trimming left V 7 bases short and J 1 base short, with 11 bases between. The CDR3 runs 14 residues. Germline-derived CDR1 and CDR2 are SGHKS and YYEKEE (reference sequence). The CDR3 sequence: CASSPPVNTGELFF. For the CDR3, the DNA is TGTGCCAGCTCTCCTCCGGTGAACACCGGGGAGCTGTTTTTT.

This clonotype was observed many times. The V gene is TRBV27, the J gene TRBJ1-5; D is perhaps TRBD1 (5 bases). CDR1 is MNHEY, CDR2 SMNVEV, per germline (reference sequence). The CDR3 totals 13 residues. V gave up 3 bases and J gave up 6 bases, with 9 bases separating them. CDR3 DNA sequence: TGTGCCAGCAGTTTTGAGGGGACTCAGCCCCAGCATTTT. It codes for CASSFEGTQPQHF.

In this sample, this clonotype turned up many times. The chain's CDR3 is CASSLAQRIYGYTF. CDR3 bases: TGTGCCAGCAGCTTAGCCCAGCGAATCTATGGCTACACCTTC. J is TRBJ1-2 and V is TRBV7-9; no clear D. V was clipped by 0 bases and J by 4 bases, with 9 bases between them. CDR1 is SEHNR and CDR2 is FQNEAQ in the germline V gene (reference sequence). The CDR3 loop spans 14 amino acids.

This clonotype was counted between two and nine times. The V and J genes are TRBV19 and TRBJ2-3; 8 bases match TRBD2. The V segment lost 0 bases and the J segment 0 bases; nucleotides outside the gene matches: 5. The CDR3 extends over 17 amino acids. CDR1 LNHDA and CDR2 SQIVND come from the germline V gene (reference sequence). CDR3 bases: TGTGCCAGTAGTATAGACAGCGGGAGAGCCAGCACAGATACGCAGTATTTT. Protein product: CASSIDSGRASTDTQYF.

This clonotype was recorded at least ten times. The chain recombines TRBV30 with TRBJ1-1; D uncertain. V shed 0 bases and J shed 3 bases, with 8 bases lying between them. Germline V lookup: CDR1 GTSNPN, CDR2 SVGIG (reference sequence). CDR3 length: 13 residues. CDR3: CAWSVLSHTEAFF. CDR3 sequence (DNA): TGTGCCTGGAGTGTCCTCAGCCACACTGAAGCTTTCTTT.

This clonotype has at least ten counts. The DNA of the CDR3 is TGTGCCAGCAGTGACAAAGCGGGGTTGGCCTACAATGAGCAGTTCTTC. It yields the protein CASSDKAGLAYNEQFF. The chain has TRBV25-1 and TRBJ2-1, with TRBD2 matching over 7 bases. With 3 bases clipped from V and 2 bases from J, the junction kept 7 bases outside the gene matches. Germline CDR1 reads MGHDK; CDR2 reads SYGVNS. The CDR3 runs 16 residues.

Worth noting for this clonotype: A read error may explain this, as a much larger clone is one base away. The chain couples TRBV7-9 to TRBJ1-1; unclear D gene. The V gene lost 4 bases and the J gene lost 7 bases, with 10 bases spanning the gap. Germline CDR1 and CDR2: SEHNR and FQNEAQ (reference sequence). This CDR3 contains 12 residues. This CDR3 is CASSWVQGEAFF. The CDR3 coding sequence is TGTGCCAGCAGCTGGGTGCAAGGTGAAGCTTTCTTT.

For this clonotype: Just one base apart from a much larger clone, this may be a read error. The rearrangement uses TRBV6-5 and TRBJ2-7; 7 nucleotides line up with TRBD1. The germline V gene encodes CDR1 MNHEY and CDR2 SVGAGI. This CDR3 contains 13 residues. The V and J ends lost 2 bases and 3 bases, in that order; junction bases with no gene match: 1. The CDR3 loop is CASSYRDSYEQYF. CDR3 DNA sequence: TGTGCCAGCAGTTACCGGGACAGCTACGAGCAGTACTTC.

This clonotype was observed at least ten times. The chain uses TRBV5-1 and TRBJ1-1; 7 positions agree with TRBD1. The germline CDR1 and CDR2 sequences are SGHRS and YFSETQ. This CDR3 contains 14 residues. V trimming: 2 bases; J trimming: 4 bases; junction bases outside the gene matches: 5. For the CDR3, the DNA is TGCGCCAGCAGCTTAGGGGGCGCCAGCACTGAAGCTTTCTTT. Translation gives CASSLGGASTEAFF.

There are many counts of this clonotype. CDR3 DNA: TGCAGTGCTAGTCTTATAGCGGGATACAATGAGCAGTTCTTC. This encodes CSASLIAGYNEQFF. The chain uses TRBV20-1 and TRBJ2-1; 8 bases fit TRBD2. Germline V gene data show CDR1 as DFQATT and CDR2 as SNEGSKA (reference sequence). The length of the CDR3 is 14 residues. V was clipped by 3 bases and J by 4 bases; unmatched bases: 5.

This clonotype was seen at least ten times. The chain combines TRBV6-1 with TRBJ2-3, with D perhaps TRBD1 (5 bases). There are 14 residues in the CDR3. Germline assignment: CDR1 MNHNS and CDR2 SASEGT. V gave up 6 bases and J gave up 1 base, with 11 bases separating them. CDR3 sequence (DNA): TGTGCCAGCAGCAGAGGCAGGGGCACAGATACGCAGTATTTT. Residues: CASSRGRGTDTQYF.

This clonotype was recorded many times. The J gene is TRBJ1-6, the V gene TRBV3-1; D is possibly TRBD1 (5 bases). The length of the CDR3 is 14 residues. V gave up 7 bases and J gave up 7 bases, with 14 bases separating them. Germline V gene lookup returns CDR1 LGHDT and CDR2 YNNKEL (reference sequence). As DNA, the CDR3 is TGTGCCAGCAACTCGGGGGTCCCAAATTCACCCCTCCACTTT. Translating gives CASNSGVPNSPLHF.

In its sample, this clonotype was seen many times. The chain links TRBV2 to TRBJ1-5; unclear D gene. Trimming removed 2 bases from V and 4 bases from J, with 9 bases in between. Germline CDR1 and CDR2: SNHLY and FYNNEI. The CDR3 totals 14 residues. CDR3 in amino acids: CASSENRGNQPQHF. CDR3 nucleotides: TGTGCCAGCAGTGAAAACCGGGGTAATCAGCCCCAGCATTTT.

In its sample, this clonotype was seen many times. The CDR3 spells CASSLGLSAGAVRETQYF. The CDR3 coding sequence is TGTGCCAGCAGCTTAGGACTAAGTGCGGGGGCGGTTAGAGAGACCCAGTACTTC. The chain has TRBV11-2 and TRBJ2-5; D perhaps matches TRBD2 (7 bases). Per germline, CDR1 SGHAT and CDR2 FQNNGV. V was shortened by 1 base and J by 4 bases, with 22 bases between the two germline ends. CDR3 length: 18 residues.

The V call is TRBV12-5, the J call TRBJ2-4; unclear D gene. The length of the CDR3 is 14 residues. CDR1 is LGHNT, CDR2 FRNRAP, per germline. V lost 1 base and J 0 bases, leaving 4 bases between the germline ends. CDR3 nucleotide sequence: TGTGCTAGTGGTTTGGGAATAGCCAAAAACATTCAGTACTTC. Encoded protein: CASGLGIAKNIQYF.

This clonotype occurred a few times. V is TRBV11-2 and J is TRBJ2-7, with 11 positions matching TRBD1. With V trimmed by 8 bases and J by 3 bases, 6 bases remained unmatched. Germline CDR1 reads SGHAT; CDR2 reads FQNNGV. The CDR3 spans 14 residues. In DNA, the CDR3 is TGTGCCAGCGGGCGGGACAGGGGGGACTACGAGCAGTACTTC. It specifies CASGRDRGDYEQYF.

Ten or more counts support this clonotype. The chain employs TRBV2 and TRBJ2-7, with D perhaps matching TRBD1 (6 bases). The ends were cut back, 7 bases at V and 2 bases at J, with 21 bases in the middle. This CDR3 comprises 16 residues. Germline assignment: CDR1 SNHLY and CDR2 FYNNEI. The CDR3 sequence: CASTLQQGLLTYEQYF. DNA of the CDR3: TGTGCCAGCACCCTACAACAGGGCCTCCTGACCTACGAGCAGTACTTC.

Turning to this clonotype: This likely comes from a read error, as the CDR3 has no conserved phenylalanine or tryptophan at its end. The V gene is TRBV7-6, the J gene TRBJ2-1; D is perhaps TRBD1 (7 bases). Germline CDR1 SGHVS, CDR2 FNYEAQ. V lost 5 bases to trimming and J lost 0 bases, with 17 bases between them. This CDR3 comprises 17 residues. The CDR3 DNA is TGTGCCAGCAGCCTTACCGCGGGACAGAGCTCCTACAATGAGCAGTTCTCC. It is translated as CASSLTAGQSSYNEQFS.

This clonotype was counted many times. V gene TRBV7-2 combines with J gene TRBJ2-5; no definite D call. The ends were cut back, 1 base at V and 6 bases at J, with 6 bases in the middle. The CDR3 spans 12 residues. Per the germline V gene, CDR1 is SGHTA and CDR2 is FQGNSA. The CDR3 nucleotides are TGTGCCAGCAGCTTAGAGGAAAAGACCCAGTACTTC. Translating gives CASSLEEKTQYF.